A single sample is the source of the 6 T cell receptor beta chains below, sequenced in a study of T-cell memory formation after mild COVID-19. TCRdb passed the 5' RACE reads through MiXCR, listing each CDR3 protein once. The sample contains approximately 570,000 distinct CDR3 sequences, 18% of which appear only once. Sequenced sample: PBMCs or a T cell subset sorted from them (not recorded which). Receptors originate from an adult woman who had mild COVID-19 (a few samples of this study predate the infection). Cell type and time point are not known.

This clonotype has more than one count but fewer than ten. This chain joins TRBV19 and TRBJ2-1; a possible D gene is TRBD2 (6 bases). The CDR3 covers 13 residues. With 3 bases removed from V and 9 bases from J, the gap between germline ends came to 12 bases. Germline CDR1 is LNHDA and CDR2 is SQIVND (reference sequence). CDR3 region: CASSIRGAGEQFF. The CDR3 region has the DNA TGTGCCAGTAGTATTCGGGGAGCGGGTGAGCAGTTCTTC.

In its sample, this clonotype was seen a few times. The chain uses TRBV12-3 or TRBV12-4 and TRBJ2-1; perhaps D is TRBD1 or TRBD2 (5 bases each). The CDR3 length is 16 residues. Trimming took off 6 bases at V and 6 bases at J, with 21 bases between the two ends. As DNA, the CDR3 is TGTGCCAGCAGACCCTCCGGGGCAGCGGCACTCAATGAGCAGTTCTTC. Translation: CASRPSGAAALNEQFF.

This clonotype was detected a few times. The V call is TRBV7-9, the J call TRBJ2-5; TRBD1 aligns across 9 bases. The CDR3 is 16 amino acids. CDR1 is SEHNR and CDR2 is FQNEAQ in the germline V gene (reference sequence). Trimming took 5 bases from V and 1 from J; bases not matched to a gene: 8. CDR3 protein: CASSVGTGLFQETQYF. CDR3 DNA sequence: TGTGCCAGCAGCGTTGGGACAGGGCTTTTCCAAGAGACCCAGTACTTC.

This clonotype has more than one count but fewer than ten. This chain connects TRBV29-1 to TRBJ2-3, with TRBD2 matching 10 bases. This CDR3 spans 14 amino acids. After removal of 7 bases from V and 4 bases from J, the junction contained 8 bases not matched to a gene. CDR1 is SQVTM and CDR2 is ANQGSEA in the germline V gene. CDR3 DNA: TGCAGCGGGACAGCGGGAGGGCCCGCAGATACGCAGTATTTT. This codes for CSGTAGGPADTQYF.

The table lists this clonotype with many counts. The V call is TRBV5-1, the J call TRBJ2-1, with D possibly matching TRBD1 (5 bases). Trimming stripped 3 bases from V and 2 bases from J, with 12 bases between. Germline V gives CDR1 SGHRS, CDR2 YFSETQ. CDR3 size: 15 residues. The CDR3, as DNA: TGCGCCAGCAGCTCCCAGGGTCTGCCCTACAATGAGCAGTTCTTC. Encoded protein: CASSSQGLPYNEQFF. Combining the CDR3 with reference TRBV5-1 and TRBJ2-1 gives the whole variable domain KAGVTQTPRYLIKTRGQQVTLSCSPISGHRSVSWYQQTPGQGLQFLFEYFSETQRNKGNFPGRFSGRQFSNSRSEMNVSTLELGDSALYLCASSSQGLPYNEQFFGPGTRLTVL.

Regarding this clonotype: The junction does not match germline at one end; this may be a read error. The chain links TRBV19 to TRBJ1-5; no firm D call. CDR1 and CDR2 (germline): LNHDA, SQIVND (reference sequence). The CDR3 runs 13 residues. CDR3 amino acids: CASKDRRGQPQHF. CDR3 nucleotide sequence: TGTGCCAGCAAGGACCGGCGGGGTCAGCCGCAGCATTTT.